This T cell receptor beta chain was captured in a study of T cells in localized non-small cell lung cancer. Assay: immunoSEQ multiplex PCR; the TCRdb copy retains only in-frame clones and omits some. The repertoire holds some 37,000 clones, around 84% seen once, with approximately 3.6% in the top ten. This CDR3 region has 15 residues. The V end lost 4 bases, the J end lost 4 bases, and 16 bases lay between the germline ends. Germline CDR1 SGHTA, CDR2 FQGNSA. Study-level points and caveats: Sequencing was limited to one tumor region, leaving the possibility of heterogeneity open. Paired adjacent lung recovered a median around 62 of the top 100 tumor clones. Higher blood T cell density went with longer overall survival. The greatest T cell clonality was found in uninvolved adjacent lung (higher than in tumor).

Of note for this clone: Its target is not known.

This receptor was identified in a man aged 18-55 years with stage I lung adenocarcinoma. The V and J genes are TRBV7-2 and TRBJ2-5; D remains unclear. Sequences were derived from peripheral blood, sampled before any cancer treatment. This chain's CDR3 is CASSSRRGKGETQYF. The CDR3 DNA reads TGTGCCAGCAGCTCTCGCCGCGGAAAGGGAGAGACCCAGTACTTC.